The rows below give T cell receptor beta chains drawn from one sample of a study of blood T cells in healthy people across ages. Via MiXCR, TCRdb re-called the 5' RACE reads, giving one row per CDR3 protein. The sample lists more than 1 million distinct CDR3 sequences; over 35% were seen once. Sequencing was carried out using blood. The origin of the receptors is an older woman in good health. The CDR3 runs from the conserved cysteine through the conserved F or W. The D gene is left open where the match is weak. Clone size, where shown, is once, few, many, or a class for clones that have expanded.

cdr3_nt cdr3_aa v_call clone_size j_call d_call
TGTGCCAGCAGCGCCGGGACAGGGGTAAAGGATACGCAGTATTTT CASSAGTGVKDTQYF TRBV5-6 . TRBJ2-3 TRBD1
TGTGCCAGCAGCGGATTTAGACTAGCGGGGGACTACAATGAGCAGTACTTC CASSGFRLAGDYNEQYF TRBV9 . TRBJ2-7 TRBD2
TGCAGCGTTGAAGCGACGAGCGGGAGGAGCTCCTACAATGAGCAGTTCTTC CSVEATSGRSSYNEQFF TRBV29-1 . TRBJ2-1 TRBD2
TGTGCCAGCAATCGGGACACAGATACGCAGTATTTT CASNRDTDTQYF TRBV25-1 . TRBJ2-3 .
TGTGCCAGCAGCGCCCCATCCGGGACTAGCGGGAGAAACTTTGAGCAGTTCTTC CASSAPSGTSGRNFEQFF TRBV9 . TRBJ2-1 TRBD2
TGTGCCAGCAGGGCCGGGACAGGGGGTACTGAAGCTTTCTTT CASRAGTGGTEAFF TRBV21-1 . TRBJ1-1 .
TGTGCCAGCAGTTACACTGGTGGTTCCAACGAGCAGTACTTC CASSYTGGSNEQYF TRBV6-5 . TRBJ2-7 .
TGCAGCGTTGAAGATCAGCGGGGATCCTACGAGCAGTACTTC CSVEDQRGSYEQYF TRBV29-1 . TRBJ2-7 TRBD2
TGTGCCAGCAGCAAGTTTCTTAGCTCCTACAATGAGCAGTTCTTC CASSKFLSSYNEQFF TRBV27 . TRBJ2-1 .
TGTGCCAGCAGATTCTCCGGAGTCACCGCCTATGGCTACACCTTC CASRFSGVTAYGYTF TRBV6-5 . TRBJ1-2 .
TGTGCCAGCAGCTTGGGGACGGCTTTAGGGCAGTACTTC CASSLGTALGQYF TRBV5-6 few TRBJ2-7 .
TGTGCCAGCAGTGAGACAGGCACCAACACTGAAGCTTTCTTT CASSETGTNTEAFF TRBV28 . TRBJ1-1 .
TGCAGCGTTGTCGGGTTTTCGGACAATGAGCAGTTCTTC CSVVGFSDNEQFF TRBV29-1 . TRBJ2-1 .
TGTGCCAGCGCGGTCTCGGGGGCCAACGTCCTGACTTTC CASAVSGANVLTF TRBV27 . TRBJ2-6 .
TGCAGTGCTAGACCTAGCGGGATGAGCTCCTACGAGCAGTACTTC CSARPSGMSSYEQYF TRBV20-1 . TRBJ2-7 TRBD2
TGCAGTGCTCGCCCTGGGGACAGGGGCACTGAAGCTTTCTTT CSARPGDRGTEAFF TRBV20-1 . TRBJ1-1 TRBD1
TGCGCCAGCAGCGGAACAGGGGGAGCTGAAGCTTTCTTT CASSGTGGAEAFF TRBV5-1 . TRBJ1-1 TRBD1
TGTGCCATCAGTGAGTCGTTCTCGGGAGGGCGTAGGAGTGAGCAGTTCTTC CAISESFSGGRRSEQFF TRBV10-3 few TRBJ2-1 TRBD2
TGTGCCAGCAGCCCAACCTGGGCGGGAGGTTACAATGAGCAGTTCTTC CASSPTWAGGYNEQFF TRBV7-8 few TRBJ2-1 TRBD2
TGTGCCAGCAGTTCTCGAATATACGAGCAGTACTTC CASSSRIYEQYF TRBV28 . TRBJ2-7 .
TGCGCCAGCAGCCCGGACGTGGAGACCCAGTACTTC CASSPDVETQYF TRBV5-1 . TRBJ2-5 .
TGTGCCAGCTCTCAGGACAGAAGGAATTCACCCCTCCACTTT CASSQDRRNSPLHF TRBV18 few TRBJ1-6 .
TGTGCCAGCAGCTTAGTACAGCTCTACGAGCAGTACTTC CASSLVQLYEQYF TRBV7-8 . TRBJ2-7 .
TGTGCCAGCAGCCCCCGATGGCATGGGACTAGCGGGAGAGGGGGGACCCAGTACTTC CASSPRWHGTSGRGGTQYF TRBV7-2 few TRBJ2-5 TRBD2
TGTGCCAGCAGCTTCAGGGCGCGAGGTGAGGATGGCTACACCTTC CASSFRARGEDGYTF TRBV7-9 few TRBJ1-2 .
TGTGCCAGCAGTGTACGAAGGACTAGCGGGAGGGTCCGAGATACGCAGTATTTT CASSVRRTSGRVRDTQYF TRBV27 . TRBJ2-3 TRBD2
TGTGCCAGCAGGACTAGCGGTCCCAGCTCCTACGAGCAGTACTTC CASRTSGPSSYEQYF TRBV28 few TRBJ2-7 TRBD2
TGTGCCAGCAGCAGGGACAAGCACTACAATGAGCAGTTCTTC CASSRDKHYNEQFF TRBV7-9 . TRBJ2-1 .
TGTGCCAGCAGCTTACAAGCGGGAGACCCCACCTACGAGCAGTACTTC CASSLQAGDPTYEQYF TRBV7-9 . TRBJ2-7 TRBD2
TGTGCCAGTGGCCGGACAGGAGATTATGGCTACACCTTC CASGRTGDYGYTF TRBV6-1 few TRBJ1-2 TRBD1
TGTGCCAGCACCAAAGAGGGGACACCTATGCGGCAGTACTTC CASTKEGTPMRQYF TRBV6-2/TRBV6-3 . TRBJ2-5 .
TGTGCCAGCAGCTTAGTGGACAGGGCCTCCTACGAGCAGTACTTC CASSLVDRASYEQYF TRBV7-9 . TRBJ2-7 TRBD1
TGTGCCAGCTCAAGCGGACAGGCTCCTAACGAGCAGTACTTC CASSSGQAPNEQYF TRBV18 . TRBJ2-7 TRBD1
TGCGCCAGCAGCCAAGTCAACAACTTGAACACTGAAGCTTTCTTT CASSQVNNLNTEAFF TRBV4-1 . TRBJ1-1 .
TGTGCCAGCAGCCAAGATCTTATTAATGAGCAGTTCTTC CASSQDLINEQFF TRBV3-1 . TRBJ2-1 .
TGTGCCAGCAGCCCGGCACTAGCGGGAGGCGACAAAAACATTCCGTACTTC CASSPALAGGDKNIPYF TRBV5-4 . TRBJ2-5 TRBD2
TGTGCCAGCAGTCCGGGACGGAAAAACACTGAAGCTTTCTTT CASSPGRKNTEAFF TRBV6-5 . TRBJ1-1 .
TGTGCCAGCAGTCTCGGGGAGGGGGCCCTCTATGGCTACACCTTC CASSLGEGALYGYTF TRBV6-5 . TRBJ1-2 TRBD1
TGTGCCAGCAGCGTAGTAGGACTAGCGGGACCAGATACGCAGTATTTT CASSVVGLAGPDTQYF TRBV9 . TRBJ2-3 TRBD2
TGTGCCAGCGGCCAAAACACAGGGGCCAGCTCCTACAATGAGCAGTTCTTC CASGQNTGASSYNEQFF TRBV3-1 . TRBJ2-1 TRBD1
TGTGCCAGCAGCCGAGGCTACTCTGGGGCCAACGTCCTGACTTTC CASSRGYSGANVLTF TRBV7-7 . TRBJ2-6 .
TGTGCCAGCAGCTATTACTTTGGGGACAAACAGCCCCAGCATTTT CASSYYFGDKQPQHF TRBV6-5 once TRBJ1-5 .
TGTGCCAGCAGCTTGGGACAGCAATACTACGAGCAGTACTTC CASSLGQQYYEQYF TRBV7-6 few TRBJ2-7 TRBD1
TGTGCCAGCTCACCACCGATTCTAGATACGCAGTATTTT CASSPPILDTQYF TRBV18 . TRBJ2-3 .
TGTGCCAGCAGTCGGACAGGGTCACGGCAGTACTTC CASSRTGSRQYF TRBV12-3/TRBV12-4 . TRBJ2-4 TRBD1
TGTGCCAGCACCGGAGCTGCCGCCAGGGAACACCCGATCAAATTTTACGAGCAGTACTTC CASTGAAAREHPIKFYEQYF TRBV11-2 . TRBJ2-7 .
TGTGCCAGCAAAGGGGTGGCCGGGGAGCTGTTTTTT CASKGVAGELFF TRBV2 few TRBJ2-2 .
TGTGCCAGCGTAGCGGGAGGGATCTACAATGAGCAGTTCTTC CASVAGGIYNEQFF TRBV2 . TRBJ2-1 TRBD2
TGTGCCAGCAGTTACTCTGGGCAGGACACAGATACGCAGTATTTT CASSYSGQDTDTQYF TRBV6-6 many TRBJ2-3 .
TGTGCCACCCGAAAGGACTCCTACGAGCAGTACTTC CATRKDSYEQYF TRBV15 few TRBJ2-7 .
TGTGCCAGCAGCTCCCGGGACAGGGATACTGGGGCCAACGTCCTGACTTTC CASSSRDRDTGANVLTF TRBV7-9 few TRBJ2-6 TRBD1
TGTGCCAGCAGTTTATTGACTAGCGGGAGTGCAGATACGCAGTATTTT CASSLLTSGSADTQYF TRBV28 . TRBJ2-3 TRBD2
TGCGCCAGCAGCCCCGTACCGGGAGTGACGGAGACCCAGTACTTC CASSPVPGVTETQYF TRBV5-1 . TRBJ2-5 .
TGCAGTGCTAGGCCGGGAACAACCTACGAGCGGTACTTC CSARPGTTYERYF TRBV20-1 once TRBJ2-7 .
TGCGCCAGCAGCTCGACTAGCGGGAGGGCAAAGTTCTTC CASSSTSGRAKFF TRBV5-1 . TRBJ2-1 TRBD2